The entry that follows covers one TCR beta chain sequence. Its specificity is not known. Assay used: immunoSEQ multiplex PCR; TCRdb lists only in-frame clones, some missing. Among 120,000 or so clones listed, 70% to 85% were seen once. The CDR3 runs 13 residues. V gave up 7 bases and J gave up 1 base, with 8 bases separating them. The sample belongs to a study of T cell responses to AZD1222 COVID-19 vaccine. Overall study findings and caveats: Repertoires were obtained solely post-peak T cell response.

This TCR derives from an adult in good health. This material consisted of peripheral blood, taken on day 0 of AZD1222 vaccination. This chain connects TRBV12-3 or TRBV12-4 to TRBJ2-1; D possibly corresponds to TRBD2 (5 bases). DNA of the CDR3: TGTGCCAGCAATGGGAGATCCTACAATGAGCAGTTCTTC. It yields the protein CASNGRSYNEQFF.